This T cell receptor beta chain was obtained from a study of technical replicates of blood from a few donors. The germline V gene encodes CDR1 SNHLY and CDR2 FYNNEI. V lost 7 bases and J lost 5, with 18 bases in between. This CDR3 is built from 15 residues. This table comes from immunoSEQ multiplex PCR, and its TCRdb copy is limited to in-frame clones, with some not included. The sample includes 65,000 to 95,000 clones, 93% of them seen just once. The clonotype was recovered from a human donor in good health. The rearrangement joins TRBV2 to TRBJ1-5; the D gene is possibly TRBD1 (5 bases). Sequencing used T cells isolated from PBMCs. The CDR3: CASKEGPTKDQPQHF. CDR3 sequence (DNA): TGTGCCAGCAAGGAGGGGCCAACTAAGGATCAGCCCCAGCATTTT.